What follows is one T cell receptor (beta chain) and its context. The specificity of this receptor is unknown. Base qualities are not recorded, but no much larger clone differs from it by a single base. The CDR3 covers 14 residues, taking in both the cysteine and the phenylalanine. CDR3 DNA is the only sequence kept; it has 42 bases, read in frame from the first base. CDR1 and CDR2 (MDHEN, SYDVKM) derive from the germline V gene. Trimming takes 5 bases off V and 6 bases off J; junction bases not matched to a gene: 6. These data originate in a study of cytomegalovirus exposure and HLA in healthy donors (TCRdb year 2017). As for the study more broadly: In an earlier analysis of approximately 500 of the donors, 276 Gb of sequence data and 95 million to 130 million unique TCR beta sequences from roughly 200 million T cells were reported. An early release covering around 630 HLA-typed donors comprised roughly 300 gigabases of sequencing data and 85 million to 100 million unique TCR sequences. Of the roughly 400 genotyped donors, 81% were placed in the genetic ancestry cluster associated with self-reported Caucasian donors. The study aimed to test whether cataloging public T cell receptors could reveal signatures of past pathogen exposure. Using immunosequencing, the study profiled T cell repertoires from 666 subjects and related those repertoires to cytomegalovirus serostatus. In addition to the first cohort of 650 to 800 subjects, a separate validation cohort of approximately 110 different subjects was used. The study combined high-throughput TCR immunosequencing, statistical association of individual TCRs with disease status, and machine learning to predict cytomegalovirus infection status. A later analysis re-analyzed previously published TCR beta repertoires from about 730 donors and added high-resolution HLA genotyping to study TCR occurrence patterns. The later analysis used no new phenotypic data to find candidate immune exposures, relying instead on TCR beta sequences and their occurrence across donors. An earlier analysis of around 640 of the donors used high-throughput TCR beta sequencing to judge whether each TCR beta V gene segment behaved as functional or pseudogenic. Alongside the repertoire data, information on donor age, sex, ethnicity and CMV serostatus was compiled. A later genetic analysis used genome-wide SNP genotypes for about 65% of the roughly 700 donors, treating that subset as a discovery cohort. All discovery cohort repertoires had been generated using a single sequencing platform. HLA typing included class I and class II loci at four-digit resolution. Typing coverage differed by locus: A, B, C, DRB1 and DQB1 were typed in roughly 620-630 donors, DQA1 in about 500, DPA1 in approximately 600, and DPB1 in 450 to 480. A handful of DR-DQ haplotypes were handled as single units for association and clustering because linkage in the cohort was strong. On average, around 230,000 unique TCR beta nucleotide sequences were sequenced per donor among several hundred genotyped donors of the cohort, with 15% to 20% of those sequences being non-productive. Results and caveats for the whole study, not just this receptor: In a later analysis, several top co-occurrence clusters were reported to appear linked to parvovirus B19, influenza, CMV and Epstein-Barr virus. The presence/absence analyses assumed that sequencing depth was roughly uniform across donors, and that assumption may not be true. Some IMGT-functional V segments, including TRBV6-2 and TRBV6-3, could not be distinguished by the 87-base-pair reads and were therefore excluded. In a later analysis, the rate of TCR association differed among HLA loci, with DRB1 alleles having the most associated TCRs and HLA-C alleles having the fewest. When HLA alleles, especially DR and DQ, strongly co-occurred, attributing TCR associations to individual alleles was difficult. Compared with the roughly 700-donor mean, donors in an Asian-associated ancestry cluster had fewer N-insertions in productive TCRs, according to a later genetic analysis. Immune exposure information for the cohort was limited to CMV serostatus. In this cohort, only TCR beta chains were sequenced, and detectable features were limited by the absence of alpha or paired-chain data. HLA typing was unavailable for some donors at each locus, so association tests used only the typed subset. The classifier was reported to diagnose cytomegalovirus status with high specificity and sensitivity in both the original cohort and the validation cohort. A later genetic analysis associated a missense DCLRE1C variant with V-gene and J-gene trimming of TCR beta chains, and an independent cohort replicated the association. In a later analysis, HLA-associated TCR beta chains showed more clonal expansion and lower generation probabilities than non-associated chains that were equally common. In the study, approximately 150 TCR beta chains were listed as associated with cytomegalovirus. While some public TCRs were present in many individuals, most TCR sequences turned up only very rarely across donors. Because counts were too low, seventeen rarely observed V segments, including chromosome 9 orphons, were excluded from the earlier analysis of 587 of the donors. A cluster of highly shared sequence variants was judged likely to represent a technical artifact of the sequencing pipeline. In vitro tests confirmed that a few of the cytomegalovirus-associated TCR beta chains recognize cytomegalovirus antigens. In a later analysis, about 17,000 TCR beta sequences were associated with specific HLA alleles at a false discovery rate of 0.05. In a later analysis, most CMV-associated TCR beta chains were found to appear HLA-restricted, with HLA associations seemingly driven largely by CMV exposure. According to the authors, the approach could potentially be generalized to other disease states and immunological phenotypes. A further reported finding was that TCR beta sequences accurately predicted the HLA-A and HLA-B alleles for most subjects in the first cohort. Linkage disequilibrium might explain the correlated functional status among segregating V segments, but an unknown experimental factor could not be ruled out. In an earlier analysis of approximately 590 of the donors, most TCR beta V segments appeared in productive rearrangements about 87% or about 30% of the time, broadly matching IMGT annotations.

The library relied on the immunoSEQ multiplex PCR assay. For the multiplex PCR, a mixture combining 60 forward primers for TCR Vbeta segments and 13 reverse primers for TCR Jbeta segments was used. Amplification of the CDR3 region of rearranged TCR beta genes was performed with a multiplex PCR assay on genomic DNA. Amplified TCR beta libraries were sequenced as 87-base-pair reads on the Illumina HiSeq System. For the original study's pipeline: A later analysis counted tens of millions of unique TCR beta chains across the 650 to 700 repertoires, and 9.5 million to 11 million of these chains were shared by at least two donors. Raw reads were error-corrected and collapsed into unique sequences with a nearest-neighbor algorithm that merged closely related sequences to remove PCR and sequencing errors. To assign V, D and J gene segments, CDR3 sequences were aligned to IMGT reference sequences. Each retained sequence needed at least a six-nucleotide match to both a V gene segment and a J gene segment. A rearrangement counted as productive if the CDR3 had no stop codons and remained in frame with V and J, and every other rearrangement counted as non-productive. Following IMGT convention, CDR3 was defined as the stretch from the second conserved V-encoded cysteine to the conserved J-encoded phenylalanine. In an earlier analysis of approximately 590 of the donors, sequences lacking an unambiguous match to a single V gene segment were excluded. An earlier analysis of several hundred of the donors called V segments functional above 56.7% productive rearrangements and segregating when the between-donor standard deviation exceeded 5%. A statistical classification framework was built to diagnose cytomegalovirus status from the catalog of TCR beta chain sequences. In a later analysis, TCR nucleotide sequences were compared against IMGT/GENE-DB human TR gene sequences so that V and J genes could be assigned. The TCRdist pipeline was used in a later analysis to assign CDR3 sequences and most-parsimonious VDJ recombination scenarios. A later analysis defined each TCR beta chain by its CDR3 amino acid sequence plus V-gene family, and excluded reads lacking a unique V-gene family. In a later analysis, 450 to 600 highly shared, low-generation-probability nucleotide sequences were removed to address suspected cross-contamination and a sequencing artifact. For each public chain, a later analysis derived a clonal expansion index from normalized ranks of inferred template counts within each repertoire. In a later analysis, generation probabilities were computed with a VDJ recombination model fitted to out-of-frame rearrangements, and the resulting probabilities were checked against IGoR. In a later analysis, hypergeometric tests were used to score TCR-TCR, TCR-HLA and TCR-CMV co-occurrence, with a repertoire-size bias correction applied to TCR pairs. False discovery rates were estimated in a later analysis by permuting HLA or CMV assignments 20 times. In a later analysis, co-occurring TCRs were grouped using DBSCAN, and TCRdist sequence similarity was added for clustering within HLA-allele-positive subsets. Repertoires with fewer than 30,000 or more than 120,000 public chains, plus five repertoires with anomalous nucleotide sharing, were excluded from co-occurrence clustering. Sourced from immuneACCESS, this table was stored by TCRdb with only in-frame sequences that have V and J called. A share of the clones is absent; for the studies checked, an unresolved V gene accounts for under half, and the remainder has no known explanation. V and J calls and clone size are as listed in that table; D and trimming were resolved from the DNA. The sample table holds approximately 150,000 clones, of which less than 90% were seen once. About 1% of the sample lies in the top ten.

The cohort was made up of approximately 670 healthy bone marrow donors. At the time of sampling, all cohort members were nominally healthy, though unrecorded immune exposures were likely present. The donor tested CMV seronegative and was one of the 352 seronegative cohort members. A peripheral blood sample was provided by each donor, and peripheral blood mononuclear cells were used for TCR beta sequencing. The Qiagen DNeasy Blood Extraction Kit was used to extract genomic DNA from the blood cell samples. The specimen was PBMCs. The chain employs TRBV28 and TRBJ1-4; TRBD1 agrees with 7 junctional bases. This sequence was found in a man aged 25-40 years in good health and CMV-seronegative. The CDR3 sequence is CASSTRGQDEKLFF. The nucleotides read TGTGCCAGCAGTACAAGAGGACAGGATGAAAAACTGTTTTTT. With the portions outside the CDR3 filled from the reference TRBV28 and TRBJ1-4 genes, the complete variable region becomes DVKVTQSSRYLVKRTGEKVFLECVQDMDHENMFWYRQDPGLGLRLIYFSYDVKMKEKGDIPEGYSVSREKKERFSLILESASTNQTSMYLCASSTRGQDEKLFFGSGTQLSVL.